This entry features one T cell receptor beta chain sequence. Authors' analysis steps: Amplification with reference gene primers provided the estimates of nucleated cell counts. Data came from immunoSEQ multiplex PCR; TCRdb stores just in-frame clones and leaves some out. V and J calls and clone size are as listed in that table; D and trimming were resolved from the DNA. This sample has approximately 120,000 clones, with roughly four fifths found just once. This specimen belongs to a study of blood T cell repertoires in COVID-19. The CDR3 has 14 residues. V was shortened by 1 base and J by 2 bases, with 9 bases between the two germline ends. Germline V gene sequence: CDR1 LNHDA, CDR2 SQIVND (reference sequence).

The chain joins TRBV19 to TRBJ2-7, with a weak D call TRBD2 (5 bases). The sample was peripheral blood. This receptor was obtained from a man aged 30-40 years with COVID-19, enrolled during active disease. The CDR3 sequence is CASSIVHGTYEQYF. In DNA form, the CDR3 reads TGTGCCAGTAGTATAGTGCACGGGACCTACGAGCAGTACTTC.